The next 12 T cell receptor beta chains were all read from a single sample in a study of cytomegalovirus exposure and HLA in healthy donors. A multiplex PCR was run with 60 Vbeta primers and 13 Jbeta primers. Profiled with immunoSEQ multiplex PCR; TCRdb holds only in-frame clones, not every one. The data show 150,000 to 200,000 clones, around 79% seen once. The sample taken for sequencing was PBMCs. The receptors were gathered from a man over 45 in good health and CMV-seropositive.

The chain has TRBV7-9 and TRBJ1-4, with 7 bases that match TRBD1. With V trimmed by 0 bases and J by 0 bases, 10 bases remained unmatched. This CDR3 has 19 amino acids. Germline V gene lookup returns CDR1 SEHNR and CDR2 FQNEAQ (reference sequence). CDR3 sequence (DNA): TGTGCCAGCAGCTTAGCGCGGGACAGTTACTATGCAACTAATGAAAAACTGTTTTTT. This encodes CASSLARDSYYATNEKLFF.

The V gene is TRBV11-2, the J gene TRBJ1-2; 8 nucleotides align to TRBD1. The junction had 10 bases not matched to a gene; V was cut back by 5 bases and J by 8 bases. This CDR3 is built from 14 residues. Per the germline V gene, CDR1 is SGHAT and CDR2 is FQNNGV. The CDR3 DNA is TGTGCCAGCAGCCCGGGACAGGCGCCGAGCGGCTACACCTTC. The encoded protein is CASSPGQAPSGYTF.

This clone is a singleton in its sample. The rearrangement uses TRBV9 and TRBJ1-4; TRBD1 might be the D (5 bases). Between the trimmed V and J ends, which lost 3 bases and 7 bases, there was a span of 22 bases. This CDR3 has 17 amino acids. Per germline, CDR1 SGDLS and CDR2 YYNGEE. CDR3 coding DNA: TGTGCCAGCAGCGGAATTAAACGTGGGCAGGGAGGTGAAAAACTGTTTTTT. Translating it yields CASSGIKRGQGGEKLFF. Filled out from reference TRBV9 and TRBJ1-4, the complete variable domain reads DSGVTQTPKHLITATGQRVTLRCSPRSGDLSVYWYQQSLDQGLQFLIQYYNGEERAKGNILERFSAQQFPDLHSELNLSSLELGDSALYFCASSGIKRGQGGEKLFFGSGTQLSVL.

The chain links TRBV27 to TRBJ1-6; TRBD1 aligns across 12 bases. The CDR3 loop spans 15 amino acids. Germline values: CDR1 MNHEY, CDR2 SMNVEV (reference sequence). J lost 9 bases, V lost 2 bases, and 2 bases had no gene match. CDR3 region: CASSLGTGGGSPLHF. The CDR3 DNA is TGTGCCAGCAGTTTAGGGACAGGGGGCGGTTCACCCCTCCACTTT.

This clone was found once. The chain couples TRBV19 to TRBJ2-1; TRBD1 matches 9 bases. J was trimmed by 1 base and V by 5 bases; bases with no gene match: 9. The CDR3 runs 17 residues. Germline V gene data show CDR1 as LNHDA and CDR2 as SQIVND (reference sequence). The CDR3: CASSPPGTGKSYNEQFF. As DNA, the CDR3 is TGTGCCAGTAGTCCACCTGGGACAGGGAAATCCTACAATGAGCAGTTCTTC.

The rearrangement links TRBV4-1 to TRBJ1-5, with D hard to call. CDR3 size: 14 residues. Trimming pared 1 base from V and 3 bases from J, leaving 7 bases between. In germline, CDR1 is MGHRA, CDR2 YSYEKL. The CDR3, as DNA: TGCGCCAGCAGCCAAGGGGAGCTCAATCAGCCCCAGCATTTT. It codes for CASSQGELNQPQHF.

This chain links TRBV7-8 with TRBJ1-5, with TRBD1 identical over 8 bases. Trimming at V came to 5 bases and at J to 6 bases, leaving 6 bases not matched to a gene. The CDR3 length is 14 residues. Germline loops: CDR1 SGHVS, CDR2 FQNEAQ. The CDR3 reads CASSLGQGIQPQHF. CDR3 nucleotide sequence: TGTGCCAGCAGCCTTGGACAGGGTATTCAGCCCCAGCATTTT.

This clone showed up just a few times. Written as DNA, the CDR3 is TGTGCCTGGAGGTCCCTGTTCTACGAGCAGTACTTC. It encodes CAWRSLFYEQYF. The V and J genes are TRBV30 and TRBJ2-5; no clear D. The end of the DNA is better explained by TRBJ2-7, so the J call may be wrong. The germline gives CDR1 GTSNPN, CDR2 SVGIG (reference sequence). CDR3 length: 12 residues.

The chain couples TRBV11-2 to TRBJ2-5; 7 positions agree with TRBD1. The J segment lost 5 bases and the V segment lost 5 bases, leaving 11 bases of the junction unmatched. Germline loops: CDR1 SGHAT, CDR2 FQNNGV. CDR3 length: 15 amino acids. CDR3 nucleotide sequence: TGTGCCAGCAGCCCGCGGACAGGCCTCCGGGAGACCCAGTACTTC. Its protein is CASSPRTGLRETQYF.

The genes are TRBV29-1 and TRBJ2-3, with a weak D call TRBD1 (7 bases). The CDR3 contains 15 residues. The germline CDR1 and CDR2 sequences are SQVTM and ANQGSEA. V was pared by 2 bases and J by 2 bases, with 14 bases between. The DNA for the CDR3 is TGCAGCGTTGAAAGGTCAGGGGGGAACACAGATACGCAGTATTTT. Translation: CSVERSGGNTDTQYF.

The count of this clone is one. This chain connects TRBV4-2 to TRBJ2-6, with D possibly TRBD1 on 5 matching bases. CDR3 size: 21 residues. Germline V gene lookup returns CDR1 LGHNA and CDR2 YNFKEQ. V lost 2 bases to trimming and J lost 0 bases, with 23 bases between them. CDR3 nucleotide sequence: TGTGCCAGCAGCCAATACGAACTTTCGTCAGGGCGTAACTCTGGGGCCAACGTCCTGACTTTC. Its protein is CASSQYELSSGRNSGANVLTF.

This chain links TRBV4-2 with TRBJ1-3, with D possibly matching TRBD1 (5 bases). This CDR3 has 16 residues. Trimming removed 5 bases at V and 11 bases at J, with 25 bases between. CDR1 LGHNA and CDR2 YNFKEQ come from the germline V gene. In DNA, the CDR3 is TGTGCCAGCAGCTTCCATTCCGGGACTCCCCCAAGGTCCATATATTTT. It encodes CASSFHSGTPPRSIYF.